These T cell receptor beta chains were read from a single sample in a study of shared clonotypes between healthy human individuals. TCRdb's copy holds only in-frame clones and misses some; the assay was immunoSEQ multiplex PCR. This table has about 600,000 clones, around 95% appearing once. Source material: naive CD8+ T cells sorted from blood. Receptors originate from a woman in her 30s in good health. Each CDR3 is given with its conserved first and last residue. The D gene is left open where the match is weak. Clone size appears in some rows only: once, few, many, or a class for an expanded clone.

abundance: -
v_gene: TRBV9
j_gene: TRBJ2-3
d_gene: -
CDR3nt: TGTGCCAGCGGGGGAGATACGCAGTATTTT
CDR3aa: CASGGDTQYF

abundance: -
v_gene: TRBV2
j_gene: TRBJ2-7
d_gene: TRBD2
CDR3nt: TGTGCCAGCAGTGAATTTAGCGGGAATGGCGAGCAGTACTTC
CDR3aa: CASSEFSGNGEQYF

abundance: -
v_gene: TRBV7-9
j_gene: TRBJ2-3
d_gene: TRBD2
CDR3nt: TGTGCCAGCAGCTTACCACCGGGACTAGCGGGCAACACAGATACGCAGTATTTT
CDR3aa: CASSLPPGLAGNTDTQYF

abundance: -
v_gene: TRBV5-4
j_gene: TRBJ2-1
d_gene: -
CDR3nt: TGTGCCAGCAGCGTGGGCAATGAGCAGTTCTTC
CDR3aa: CASSVGNEQFF

abundance: once
v_gene: TRBV27
j_gene: TRBJ2-2
d_gene: -
CDR3nt: TGTGCCAGCAGTTTCGTAGGTCACACCGGGGAGCTGTTTTTT
CDR3aa: CASSFVGHTGELFF

abundance: -
v_gene: TRBV27
j_gene: TRBJ2-2
d_gene: -
CDR3nt: TGTGCCAGCAGTTTCAGGGGCGCTGGGACCGGGGAGCTGTTTTTT
CDR3aa: CASSFRGAGTGELFF

abundance: -
v_gene: TRBV4-1
j_gene: TRBJ2-7
d_gene: -
CDR3nt: TGCGCCAGCAGCCCCTTTGGGGGTGTCCCCTACGAGCAGTACTTC
CDR3aa: CASSPFGGVPYEQYF

abundance: -
v_gene: TRBV27
j_gene: TRBJ1-2
d_gene: TRBD1
CDR3nt: TGTGCCAGCAGTTCCCGACAGGGTCGTTATGGCTACACCTTC
CDR3aa: CASSSRQGRYGYTF

abundance: -
v_gene: TRBV14
j_gene: TRBJ2-7
d_gene: TRBD2
CDR3nt: TGTGCCAGCAGCCAGGGACTAGAAAAGTACTTC
CDR3aa: CASSQGLEKYF

abundance: -
v_gene: TRBV9
j_gene: TRBJ2-5
d_gene: -
CDR3nt: TGTGCCAGCAGCGTAGATGAAGAGACCCAGTACTTC
CDR3aa: CASSVDEETQYF

abundance: -
v_gene: TRBV30
j_gene: TRBJ2-7
d_gene: TRBD1
CDR3nt: TGTGCCTGGAGTGGCACCCATCCGGGACAGCGATACTCCTACGAGCAGTACTTC
CDR3aa: CAWSGTHPGQRYSYEQYF

abundance: -
v_gene: TRBV7-8
j_gene: TRBJ2-2
d_gene: -
CDR3nt: TGTGCCAGCAGCTTGGGATGGAACACCGGGGAGCTGTTTTTT
CDR3aa: CASSLGWNTGELFF

abundance: -
v_gene: TRBV11-2
j_gene: TRBJ1-4
d_gene: TRBD1
CDR3nt: TGTGCCAGCAGCCCACGGACAGGGAAAAAACTGTTTTTT
CDR3aa: CASSPRTGKKLFF

abundance: -
v_gene: TRBV2
j_gene: TRBJ2-1
d_gene: -
CDR3nt: TGTGCCAGCAGTGAAGGCCCCTTCGAGTTCTTC
CDR3aa: CASSEGPFEFF

abundance: -
v_gene: TRBV7-9
j_gene: TRBJ2-7
d_gene: -
CDR3nt: TGTGCCATTCCGACTGGCAAGTCCTACGAGCAGTACTTC
CDR3aa: CAIPTGKSYEQYF

abundance: once
v_gene: TRBV4-1
j_gene: TRBJ1-4
d_gene: -
CDR3nt: TGCGCCAGCAGCCAAATTGCCGATGGGTCGTTGTTTTTT
CDR3aa: CASSQIADGSLFF

abundance: -
v_gene: TRBV6-6
j_gene: TRBJ2-1
d_gene: TRBD2
CDR3nt: TGTGCCAGCAGTTACGGACTAGCTGACTACAATGAGCAGTTCTTC
CDR3aa: CASSYGLADYNEQFF

abundance: -
v_gene: TRBV18
j_gene: TRBJ2-1
d_gene: TRBD1
CDR3nt: TGTGCCAGCTCACTTCGGACAGGGTATGAGCAGTTCTTC
CDR3aa: CASSLRTGYEQFF

abundance: -
v_gene: TRBV27
j_gene: TRBJ1-6
d_gene: -
CDR3nt: TGTGCCAGCAGTTTATCCCTGACGGTGGGTTCACCCCTCCACTTT
CDR3aa: CASSLSLTVGSPLHF

abundance: -
v_gene: TRBV28
j_gene: TRBJ1-4
d_gene: -
CDR3nt: TGTGCCAGCAGTTTACCACCACCGGGGGAAAAACTGTTTTTT
CDR3aa: CASSLPPPGEKLFF

abundance: -
v_gene: TRBV7-8
j_gene: TRBJ2-3
d_gene: TRBD2
CDR3nt: TGTGCCAGCAGCTCGTTAGCGGGAGCCCCGGGGTCAGATACGCAGTATTTT
CDR3aa: CASSSLAGAPGSDTQYF

abundance: -
v_gene: TRBV7-9
j_gene: TRBJ2-3
d_gene: -
CDR3nt: TGTGCCAGCAGCCCACCCAGGGAAGATACGCAGTATTTT
CDR3aa: CASSPPREDTQYF

abundance: -
v_gene: TRBV27
j_gene: TRBJ2-7
d_gene: -
CDR3nt: TGTGCCAGCAGTTTCGGCGAGACCTACGAGCAGTACTTC
CDR3aa: CASSFGETYEQYF

abundance: -
v_gene: TRBV5-1
j_gene: TRBJ2-3
d_gene: TRBD2
CDR3nt: TGCGCCAGCAGCTCAATACTAGCGGGGAGAGATACGCAGTATTTT
CDR3aa: CASSSILAGRDTQYF

abundance: -
v_gene: TRBV5-6
j_gene: TRBJ2-7
d_gene: -
CDR3nt: TGTGCCAGCAGATCGGATCTCATCTTGGAGCAGTACTTC
CDR3aa: CASRSDLILEQYF

abundance: -
v_gene: TRBV15
j_gene: TRBJ2-1
d_gene: -
CDR3nt: TGTGCCACCAGCACCAGCGGTGATGAGCAGTTCTTC
CDR3aa: CATSTSGDEQFF

abundance: -
v_gene: TRBV6-6
j_gene: TRBJ2-3
d_gene: TRBD2
CDR3nt: TGTGCCAGCGATAACTTACCGGGACTAGCGACAGATACGCAGTATTTT
CDR3aa: CASDNLPGLATDTQYF

abundance: -
v_gene: TRBV2
j_gene: TRBJ1-5
d_gene: -
CDR3nt: TGTGCCAGCAAAAGAATGGGGTCGGGGCAGCCCCAGCATTTT
CDR3aa: CASKRMGSGQPQHF

abundance: -
v_gene: TRBV28
j_gene: TRBJ2-1
d_gene: -
CDR3nt: TGTGCCAGCAGTTACCATGAGCAGTTCTTC
CDR3aa: CASSYHEQFF

abundance: -
v_gene: TRBV5-6
j_gene: TRBJ2-1
d_gene: TRBD2
CDR3nt: TGTGCCAGCAGCTTTCTCCTAGCGGGAGTAGTCGAGTTCTTC
CDR3aa: CASSFLLAGVVEFF

abundance: -
v_gene: TRBV13
j_gene: TRBJ1-1
d_gene: -
CDR3nt: TGTGCCAGCAGCTTTGAGGGAAGAACTGAAGCTTTCTTT
CDR3aa: CASSFEGRTEAFF

abundance: -
v_gene: TRBV1
j_gene: TRBJ2-7
d_gene: -
CDR3nt: TGCACCAGCAGCCCCGCTTTCTACGAGCAGTACTTC
CDR3aa: CTSSPAFYEQYF

abundance: -
v_gene: TRBV7-9
j_gene: TRBJ2-7
d_gene: -
CDR3nt: TGTGCCAGCAGCTTAGTGCTCCCGGGGGTCAACGAGCAGTACTTC
CDR3aa: CASSLVLPGVNEQYF

abundance: -
v_gene: TRBV27
j_gene: TRBJ2-7
d_gene: -
CDR3nt: TGTGCCAGCAGCGAAGATGTCCGCCTCGAGCAGTACTTC
CDR3aa: CASSEDVRLEQYF

abundance: -
v_gene: TRBV19
j_gene: TRBJ2-2
d_gene: TRBD2
CDR3nt: TGTGCCAGTAGTAACCTCGGGCTAGCGGGAGTTAACACCGGGGAGCTGTTTTTT
CDR3aa: CASSNLGLAGVNTGELFF

abundance: -
v_gene: TRBV29-1
j_gene: TRBJ2-7
d_gene: -
CDR3nt: TGCAGCGTTGAGTCAGTTTCCACCTACGAGCAGTACTTC
CDR3aa: CSVESVSTYEQYF

abundance: -
v_gene: TRBV28
j_gene: TRBJ2-3
d_gene: -
CDR3nt: TGTGCCAGCAGTTTAGAGGCGGGGAGCACAGATACGCAGTATTTT
CDR3aa: CASSLEAGSTDTQYF

abundance: -
v_gene: TRBV14
j_gene: TRBJ2-1
d_gene: -
CDR3nt: TGTGCCAGCAGCCAACTGGACAGCTCCTACAATGAGCAGTTCTTC
CDR3aa: CASSQLDSSYNEQFF

abundance: once
v_gene: TRBV13
j_gene: TRBJ2-6
d_gene: -
CDR3nt: TGTGCCAGCAGCTTGGTCACAAGCTCTGGGGCCAACGTCCTGACTTTC
CDR3aa: CASSLVTSSGANVLTF

abundance: -
v_gene: TRBV6-4
j_gene: TRBJ2-1
d_gene: -
CDR3nt: TGTGCCAGCAGTGACGGGCTGGGATCCTACAATGAGCAGTTCTTC
CDR3aa: CASSDGLGSYNEQFF

abundance: -
v_gene: TRBV2
j_gene: TRBJ2-3
d_gene: TRBD2
CDR3nt: TGTGCCAGCAGTGACTTGGGGACTAGCGGCAGTAGCACAGATACGCAGTATTTT
CDR3aa: CASSDLGTSGSSTDTQYF

abundance: -
v_gene: TRBV10-2
j_gene: TRBJ1-1
d_gene: -
CDR3nt: TGCGCCAGCATCGGGACGAGGGGTGACACTGAAGCTTTCTTT
CDR3aa: CASIGTRGDTEAFF

abundance: -
v_gene: TRBV7-9
j_gene: TRBJ2-7
d_gene: -
CDR3nt: TGTGCCAGCAGCACCGACTCCTACGAGCAGTACTTC
CDR3aa: CASSTDSYEQYF

abundance: -
v_gene: TRBV13
j_gene: TRBJ2-3
d_gene: -
CDR3nt: TGTGCCAGCAGCTTACTTTCCGAGGGGCGCACAGATACGCAGTATTTT
CDR3aa: CASSLLSEGRTDTQYF

abundance: -
v_gene: TRBV19
j_gene: TRBJ2-7
d_gene: TRBD2
CDR3nt: TGTGCCAGTAGTATAGCTCGGGGGGCCTACGAGCAGTACTTC
CDR3aa: CASSIARGAYEQYF

abundance: -
v_gene: TRBV4-1
j_gene: TRBJ2-7
d_gene: TRBD1
CDR3nt: TGCGCCAGCAGCCAAGGTACGGGACAGTCCTTCTACGAGCAGTACTTC
CDR3aa: CASSQGTGQSFYEQYF

abundance: few
v_gene: TRBV2
j_gene: TRBJ1-1
d_gene: -
CDR3nt: TGTGCCAGCAGTGAAGCCCCACCCGGGGACGGAGAGAACACTGAAGCTTTCTTT
CDR3aa: CASSEAPPGDGENTEAFF

abundance: once
v_gene: TRBV27
j_gene: TRBJ2-3
d_gene: TRBD2
CDR3nt: TGTGCCAGCAGTTTAATAGCGGGAAGCACAGATACGCAGTATTTT
CDR3aa: CASSLIAGSTDTQYF

abundance: once
v_gene: TRBV5-1
j_gene: TRBJ2-1
d_gene: -
CDR3nt: TGCGCCAGCAGCTTGGGAGGGGGATCCTACAATGAGCAGTTCTTC
CDR3aa: CASSLGGGSYNEQFF